Presented here are 27 T cell receptor beta chains from one specimen sequenced in a study of CD8+ T cells in alopecia areata. Sequencing used cDNA as its template, made by extracting RNA and reverse transcribing it. Data came from immunoSEQ multiplex PCR; TCRdb stores just in-frame clones and leaves some out. The repertoire holds 130,000 to 150,000 clones, around 62% seen once, with 35% to 45% in the top ten. The sequencing input was CD8+ T cells sorted from blood. These receptors all stem from a human donor in good health.

V is TRBV27 and J is TRBJ2-7; 10 nucleotides line up with TRBD1. Per germline, CDR1 MNHEY and CDR2 SMNVEV (reference sequence). This CDR3 region has 15 residues. Losses at the gene ends were 0 bases for V and 3 bases for J; bases not matched to a gene: 2. The CDR3 protein is CASSLSGQGVYEQYF. The CDR3 nucleotides are TGTGCCAGCAGTTTATCCGGACAGGGGGTCTACGAGCAGTACTTC.

The genes are TRBV5-1 and TRBJ2-2, with D tentatively TRBD1 (6 bases). The ends were cut back, 4 bases at V and 4 bases at J, with 14 bases in the middle. Germline lookup yields CDR1 SGHRS and CDR2 YFSETQ. The CDR3 covers 15 residues. CDR3: CASSPDRFPTGELFF. For the CDR3, the DNA is TGCGCCAGCAGCCCCGACAGGTTTCCCACCGGGGAGCTGTTTTTT. The full variable domain, in which reference TRBV5-1 and TRBJ2-2 provide the parts outside the CDR3, is KAGVTQTPRYLIKTRGQQVTLSCSPISGHRSVSWYQQTPGQGLQFLFEYFSETQRNKGNFPGRFSGRQFSNSRSEMNVSTLELGDSALYLCASSPDRFPTGELFFGEGSRLTVL.

The V and J genes are TRBV29-1 and TRBJ2-7; possibly TRBD1 for D (7 bases). V lost 6 bases and J 2 bases, leaving 11 bases between the germline ends. CDR1 and CDR2 (germline): SQVTM, ANQGSEA. This CDR3 is built from 12 residues. CDR3 sequence reads: CSVGGGTYEQYF. CDR3 nucleotides: TGCAGCGTCGGAGGGGGCACCTACGAGCAGTACTTC.

The rearrangement joins TRBV27 to TRBJ2-5; possibly TRBD1 for D (5 bases). V was shortened by 5 bases and J by 4 bases, with 11 bases between the two germline ends. CDR1 and CDR2 from the germline V gene are MNHEY and SMNVEV (reference sequence). The CDR3 runs 13 residues. The CDR3 coding sequence is TGTGCCAGCAGTCCCTGGACAAGAGAGACCCAGTACTTC. It specifies CASSPWTRETQYF.

The chain uses TRBV6-6 and TRBJ2-2; D is perhaps TRBD2 (6 bases). The V gene's germline CDR1 is MNHNY and CDR2 SVGAGI (reference sequence). Trimming shortened V by 7 bases and J by 9 bases, and 18 bases separated the two germline ends. The CDR3 covers 14 residues. CDR3 nucleotide sequence: TGTGCCAGCACCCACGGGGGTGGGGCCCGGGAGCTGTTTTTT. This translates into CASTHGGGARELFF.

This clone was recorded a few times. This rearrangement joins TRBV29-1 to TRBJ2-1; 16 nucleotides agree with TRBD2. Per germline, CDR1 SQVTM and CDR2 ANQGSEA. V trimming: 6 bases; J trimming: 9 bases; junction bases outside the gene matches: 11. The CDR3 is 16 amino acids. The CDR3 spells CSVAGTSGRALGEQFF. The CDR3 bases are TGCAGCGTCGCCGGGACTAGCGGGAGGGCCTTGGGTGAGCAGTTCTTC.

The rearrangement links TRBV29-1 to TRBJ2-1; D gene unclear. CDR1 is SQVTM, CDR2 ANQGSEA, per germline. Trimming left V 3 bases short and J 7 bases short, with 4 bases between. The CDR3 contains 10 residues. CDR3 DNA: TGCAGCGTTGATGCGAATGAGCAGTTCTTC. Amino acid sequence: CSVDANEQFF.

This clone is a singleton in its sample. The genes are TRBV5-4 and TRBJ2-5; TRBD2 matches 7 bases. The V and J ends lost 3 bases and 6 bases, in that order; junction bases with no gene match: 11. The germline CDR1 and CDR2 sequences are SGHNT and YYREEE (reference sequence). The length of the CDR3 is 15 residues. Here the CDR3 DNA reads TGTGCCAGCAGCTCACCCGGACTAGGTTTAAAGACCCAGTACTTC. This gives the protein CASSSPGLGLKTQYF. Based on the CDR3 plus reference TRBV5-4 and TRBJ2-5, the full variable domain is ETGVTQSPTHLIKTRGQQVTLRCSSQSGHNTVSWYQQALGQGPQFIFQYYREEENGRGNFPPRFSGLQFPNYSSELNVNALELDDSALYLCASSSPGLGLKTQYFGPGTRLLVL.

This clone was seen a few times. The chain employs TRBV5-4 and TRBJ1-2; D perhaps matches TRBD1 (5 bases). The V end was cut by 2 bases, the J end by 0 bases, with 17 bases between. The V gene's germline CDR1 is SGHNT and CDR2 YYREEE (reference sequence). The CDR3 has 17 residues. CDR3 bases: TGTGCCAGCAGCTTCCCCTCGACAGTCCCCTCTAACTATGGCTACACCTTC. Translated, it gives CASSFPSTVPSNYGYTF.

The V gene is TRBV4-1, the J gene TRBJ2-4; TRBD2 agrees at 12 bases. Germline loops: CDR1 MGHRA, CDR2 YSYEKL. V was pared by 0 bases and J by 4 bases, with 10 bases of the junction left unmatched. The CDR3 totals 19 residues. In nucleotides, the CDR3 is TGCGCCAGCAGCCAAGATTGGCTAGCGGGAGGGCCGTTTAAAAACATTCAGTACTTC. Encoded protein: CASSQDWLAGGPFKNIQYF.

The rearrangement uses TRBV13 and TRBJ1-2; D may be TRBD1 (5 bases). The germline CDR1 and CDR2 sequences are PRHDT and FYEKMQ (reference sequence). Deletions cut 6 bases from V and 4 bases from J, with 15 bases between. This CDR3 is built from 14 residues. CDR3 DNA: TGTGCCAGCAGTTCGTATCGGGGCGGCTATGGCTACACCTTC. Residues: CASSSYRGGYGYTF.

DNA of the CDR3: TGTGCCAGCAGTTTTCAGGGGGACAATGAGCAGTTCTTC. Amino acid sequence: CASSFQGDNEQFF. The chain uses TRBV28 and TRBJ2-1; TRBD1 matches 7 bases. Germline V lookup: CDR1 MDHEN, CDR2 SYDVKM. V lost 3 bases to trimming and J lost 5 bases; unmatched junction nucleotides: 1. The CDR3 spans 13 residues.

This clone has only a few counts. The chain combines TRBV2 with TRBJ2-7; 10 positions agree with TRBD2. Germline V lookup: CDR1 SNHLY, CDR2 FYNNEI. The CDR3 contains 15 residues. Trimming took 4 bases from V and 5 from J; bases not matched to a gene: 8. In DNA form, the CDR3 reads TGTGCCAGCAGTGTGGGAGCGGGAGGGCACAACGAGCAGTACTTC. This encodes CASSVGAGGHNEQYF.

The chain links TRBV9 to TRBJ2-7; a possible D gene is TRBD2 (6 bases). Trimming left V 3 bases short and J 5 bases short, with 12 bases between. The CDR3 is 13 amino acids. Germline loops: CDR1 SGDLS, CDR2 YYNGEE. The CDR3 sequence: CASSAGLFNEQYF. The DNA of the CDR3 is TGTGCCAGCAGCGCTGGACTATTCAACGAGCAGTACTTC.

This clone was counted a few times. The chain has TRBV27 and TRBJ2-1, with 9 bases lining up with TRBD2. The CDR3 runs to 15 residues. Germline V lookup: CDR1 MNHEY, CDR2 SMNVEV (reference sequence). V was clipped by 3 bases and J by 7 bases; unmatched bases: 7. As DNA, the CDR3 is TGTGCCAGCAGTTTCATAGCGGGAGATCTAAATGAGCAGTTCTTC. Its translation is CASSFIAGDLNEQFF.

The V gene is TRBV29-1, the J gene TRBJ2-7; 8 bases map to TRBD2. The CDR3 extends over 14 amino acids. Germline V gene sequence: CDR1 SQVTM, CDR2 ANQGSEA. Unmatched junction bases numbered 11, after V lost 5 bases and J lost 5 bases. The CDR3 reads CSVLPGGTLDEQYF. The CDR3 bases are TGCAGCGTTCTCCCGGGGGGGACACTCGACGAGCAGTACTTC.

The rearrangement uses TRBV2 and TRBJ2-5, with 8 bases fitting TRBD1. The V gene end was trimmed by 5 bases and the J gene end by 6 bases; junction bases not matched to a gene: 17. The CDR3 loop spans 17 amino acids. Germline CDR1 and CDR2: SNHLY and FYNNEI. CDR3 loop: CASSHHLGQGGLQTQYF. The CDR3 DNA sequence: TGTGCCAGCAGTCACCACCTCGGACAGGGAGGTTTGCAGACCCAGTACTTC.

V is TRBV29-1 and J is TRBJ2-7, with a weak D call TRBD2 (5 bases). The V end was cut by 2 bases, the J end by 3 bases, with 11 bases between. Per the germline V gene, CDR1 is SQVTM and CDR2 is ANQGSEA. The CDR3 is 13 residues long. The CDR3 sequence: CSVEFVGGYEQYF. CDR3 sequence (DNA): TGCAGCGTTGAATTTGTCGGAGGCTACGAGCAGTACTTC.

This clone was seen only a few times. The chain carries TRBV28 and TRBJ2-5, with D possibly called TRBD1 or TRBD2 (6 bases each). Trimming shortened V by 6 bases and J by 5 bases, and 13 bases separated the two germline ends. The V gene's germline CDR1 is MDHEN and CDR2 SYDVKM. The CDR3 has 13 amino acids. As DNA, the CDR3 is TGTGCCAGCAGGGACACAGGGAGGGAGACCCAGTACTTC. This codes for CASRDTGRETQYF.

This clone showed up just a few times. This chain joins TRBV23-1 and TRBJ2-3, with no clear D. TRBV23-1 is filed as an ORF, its function uncertain. The CDR3 has 17 residues. V lost 6 bases and J 1 base, leaving 20 bases between the germline ends. CDR3 nucleotides: TGCGCCAGCAGCCCTCCCGGTTCGGCGAGCTGCACAGATACGCAGTATTTT. Translated: CASSPPGSASCTDTQYF.

This clone showed up just a few times. This chain joins TRBV29-1 and TRBJ2-7; 9 positions match TRBD1. This CDR3 comprises 13 residues. Trimming at V came to 4 bases and at J to 7 bases, leaving 8 bases not matched to a gene. CDR1 SQVTM and CDR2 ANQGSEA come from the germline V gene. In DNA form, the CDR3 reads TGCAGCGTTGTCGGCGGGACAGGGAGAGAGCAGTACTTC. This encodes CSVVGGTGREQYF.

On this clone itself: At the DNA level, this CDR3 is encoded by other sequences in the same sample as well. The chain has TRBV5-1 and TRBJ1-3; the D is unclear. CDR3 size: 12 residues. Germline V CDR1 and CDR2: SGHRS, YFSETQ. V was shortened by 0 bases and J by 4 bases, with 2 bases between the two germline ends. The DNA for the CDR3 is TGCGCCAGCAGCTTGGAGGGAAACACCATATATTTT. Its translation: CASSLEGNTIYF. The variable domain in full, completed from reference TRBV5-1 and TRBJ1-3, reads KAGVTQTPRYLIKTRGQQVTLSCSPISGHRSVSWYQQTPGQGLQFLFEYFSETQRNKGNFPGRFSGRQFSNSRSEMNVSTLELGDSALYLCASSLEGNTIYFGEGSWLTVV.

This clone was counted a few times. The chain employs TRBV27 and TRBJ2-3; D gene unclear. CDR3 length: 12 amino acids. V dropped 3 bases and J dropped 6 bases, with 7 bases sitting between them. Germline assignment: CDR1 MNHEY and CDR2 SMNVEV (reference sequence). CDR3 nucleotides: TGTGCCAGCAGTTTCGGCGTGGATACGCAGTATTTT. Translating gives CASSFGVDTQYF.

The J gene is TRBJ1-1, the V gene TRBV2, with D maybe TRBD1 (6 bases). This CDR3 has 13 residues. Trimming cost V 2 bases and J 4 bases, with 8 bases left between them. Germline CDR1 and CDR2: SNHLY and FYNNEI. CDR3 coding DNA: TGTGCCAGCAGTGAAACAGGGCCCACTGAAGCTTTCTTT. This encodes CASSETGPTEAFF.

This sequence joins TRBV9 and TRBJ2-2; D unresolved. The CDR3 length is 16 residues. V was pared by 0 bases and J by 3 bases, with 12 bases between. CDR1 is SGDLS and CDR2 is YYNGEE in the germline V gene. CDR3 loop: CASSVEADPHTGELFF. The CDR3 DNA sequence: TGTGCCAGCAGCGTAGAGGCGGACCCCCACACCGGGGAGCTGTTTTTT. Looking up the rest from reference TRBV9 and TRBJ2-2 gives the full variable domain: DSGVTQTPKHLITATGQRVTLRCSPRSGDLSVYWYQQSLDQGLQFLIQYYNGEERAKGNILERFSAQQFPDLHSELNLSSLELGDSALYFCASSVEADPHTGELFFGEGSRLTVL.

The chain recombines TRBV5-1 with TRBJ2-1; D uncertain. Germline V CDR1 and CDR2: SGHRS, YFSETQ. The CDR3 has 12 residues. Deletions cut 4 bases from V and 7 bases from J, with 9 bases between. CDR3 sequence (DNA): TGCGCCAGCAGCACCGGTTCGAATGAGCAGTTCTTC. This gives the protein CASSTGSNEQFF.

In this sample, this clone turned up a few times. J is TRBJ2-1 and V is TRBV29-1, with unresolved D. Germline lookup yields CDR1 SQVTM and CDR2 ANQGSEA. V was pared by 4 bases and J by 10 bases, with 14 bases between. The CDR3 is 12 residues long. This CDR3 reads CSVVTLTNEQFF. The CDR3 DNA follows: TGCAGCGTTGTGACTCTAACCAACGAGCAGTTCTTC.